This TCR beta chain is drawn from a study of T cell changes during pregnancy in multiple sclerosis. Clones were read by immunoSEQ multiplex PCR, and TCRdb kept only the in-frame ones, dropping some. Altogether 70,000 to 100,000 clones are present, 93% being singletons, with the ten largest covering around 1.4%. V dropped 4 bases and J dropped 0 bases, with 11 bases sitting between them. The CDR3 sequence is 15 residues long. Germline values: CDR1 MGHRA, CDR2 YSYEKL. The sample in question was peripheral blood, obtained in the third trimester of pregnancy. The TCR originated in a female donor in good health, enrolled as a control in a pregnancy study. This chain links TRBV4-1 with TRBJ2-3; no clear D gene. The CDR3 loop reads CASSPVFFSTDTQYF. The DNA of the CDR3 is TGCGCCAGCAGCCCCGTCTTTTTTAGCACAGATACGCAGTATTTT.